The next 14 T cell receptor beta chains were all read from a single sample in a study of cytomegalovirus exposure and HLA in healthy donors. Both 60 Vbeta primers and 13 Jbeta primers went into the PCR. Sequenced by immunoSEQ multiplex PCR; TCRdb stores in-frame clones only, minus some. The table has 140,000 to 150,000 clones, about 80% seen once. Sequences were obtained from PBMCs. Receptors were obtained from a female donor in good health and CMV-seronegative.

CDR3 sequence: CASSSLKGAGELFF. DNA for the CDR3: TGTGCCAGCAGCTCCCTGAAAGGGGCCGGGGAGCTGTTTTTT. J is TRBJ2-2 and V is TRBV11-2, with D possibly being TRBD1 (5 bases). This CDR3 has 14 amino acids. The germline gives CDR1 SGHAT, CDR2 FQNNGV. V gave up 4 bases and J gave up 6 bases, with 12 bases separating them. Looking up the rest from reference TRBV11-2 and TRBJ2-2 gives the full variable domain: EAGVAQSPRYKIIEKRQSVAFWCNPISGHATLYWYQQILGQGPKLLIQFQNNGVVDDSQLPKDRFSAERLKGVDSTLKIQPAKLEDSAVYLCASSSLKGAGELFFGEGSRLTVL.

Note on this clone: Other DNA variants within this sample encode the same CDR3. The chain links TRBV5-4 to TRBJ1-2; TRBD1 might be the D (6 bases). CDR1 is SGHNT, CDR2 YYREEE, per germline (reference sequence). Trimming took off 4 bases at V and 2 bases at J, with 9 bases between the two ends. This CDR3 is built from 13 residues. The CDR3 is CASSAQGNYGYTF. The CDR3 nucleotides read TGTGCCAGCAGCGCACAGGGCAACTATGGCTACACCTTC.

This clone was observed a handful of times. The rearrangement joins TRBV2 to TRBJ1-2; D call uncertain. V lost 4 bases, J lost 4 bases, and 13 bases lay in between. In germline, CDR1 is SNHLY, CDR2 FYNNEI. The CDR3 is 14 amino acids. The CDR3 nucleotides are TGTGCCAGCAGTGGGACTTATCTCCTCTATGGCTACACCTTC. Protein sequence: CASSGTYLLYGYTF.

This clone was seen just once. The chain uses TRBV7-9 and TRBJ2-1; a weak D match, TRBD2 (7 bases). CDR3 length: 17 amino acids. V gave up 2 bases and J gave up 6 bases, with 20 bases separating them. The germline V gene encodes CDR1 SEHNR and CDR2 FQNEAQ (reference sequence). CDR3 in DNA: TGTGCCAGCAGCTTATTGGGAAGGAGGGGGGGCCGCAATGAGCAGTTCTTC. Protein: CASSLLGRRGGRNEQFF.

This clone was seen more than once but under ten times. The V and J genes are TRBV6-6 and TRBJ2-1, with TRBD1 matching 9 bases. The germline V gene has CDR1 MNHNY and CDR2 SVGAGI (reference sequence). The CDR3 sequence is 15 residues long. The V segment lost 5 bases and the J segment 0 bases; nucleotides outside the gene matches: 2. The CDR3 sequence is CASSDRGSSYNEQFF. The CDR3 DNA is TGTGCCAGCAGTGACAGGGGGAGCTCCTACAATGAGCAGTTCTTC.

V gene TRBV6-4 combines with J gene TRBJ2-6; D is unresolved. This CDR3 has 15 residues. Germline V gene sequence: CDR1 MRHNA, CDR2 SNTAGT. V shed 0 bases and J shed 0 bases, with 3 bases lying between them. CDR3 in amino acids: CASSDSSSGANVLTF. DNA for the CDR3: TGTGCCAGCAGTGACTCCAGCTCTGGGGCCAACGTCCTGACTTTC.

The CDR3 DNA follows: TGTGCCAGCAGCGTAGGACTAGAGGATTACGAGCAGTACTTC. Protein sequence: CASSVGLEDYEQYF. The chain carries TRBV9 and TRBJ2-7; a weak D match, TRBD2 (6 bases). There are 14 residues in the CDR3. Looked up from germline, CDR1 is SGDLS and CDR2 is YYNGEE. Trimming took 0 bases from V and 4 from J, leaving 11 bases between them.

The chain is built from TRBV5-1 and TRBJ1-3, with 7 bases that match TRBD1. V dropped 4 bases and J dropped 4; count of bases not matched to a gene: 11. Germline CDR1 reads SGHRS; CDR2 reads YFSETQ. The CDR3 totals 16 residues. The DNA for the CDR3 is TGCGCCAGCAGCAGGGGGGCCGGGACAGCGGGAAACACCATATATTTT. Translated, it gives CASSRGAGTAGNTIYF.

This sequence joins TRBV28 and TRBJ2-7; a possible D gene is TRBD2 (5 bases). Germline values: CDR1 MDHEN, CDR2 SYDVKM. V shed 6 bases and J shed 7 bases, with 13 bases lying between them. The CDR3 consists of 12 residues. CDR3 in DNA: TGTGCCAGCAGCGGTCCGAGGGAGGAGCAGTACTTC. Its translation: CASSGPREEQYF.

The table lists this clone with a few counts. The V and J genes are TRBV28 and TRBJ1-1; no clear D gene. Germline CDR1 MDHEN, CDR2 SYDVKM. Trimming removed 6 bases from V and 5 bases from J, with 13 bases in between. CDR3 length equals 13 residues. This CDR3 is CASSQLRGTEAFF. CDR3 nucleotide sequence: TGTGCCAGCAGCCAACTAAGAGGGACTGAAGCTTTCTTT.

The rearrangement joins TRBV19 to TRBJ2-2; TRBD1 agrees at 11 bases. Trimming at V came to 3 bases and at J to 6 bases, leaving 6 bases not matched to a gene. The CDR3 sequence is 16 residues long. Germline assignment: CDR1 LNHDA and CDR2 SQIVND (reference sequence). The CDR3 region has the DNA TGTGCCAGTAGTATTAACGCGGGACAGGGGGCCGGGGAGCTGTTTTTT. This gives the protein CASSINAGQGAGELFF.

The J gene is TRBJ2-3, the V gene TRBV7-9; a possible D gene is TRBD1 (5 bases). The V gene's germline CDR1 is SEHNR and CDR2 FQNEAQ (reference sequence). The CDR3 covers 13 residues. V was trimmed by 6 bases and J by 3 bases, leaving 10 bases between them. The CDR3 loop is CASSRRQTDTQYF. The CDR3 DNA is TGTGCCAGCAGTCGTCGACAGACAGATACGCAGTATTTT. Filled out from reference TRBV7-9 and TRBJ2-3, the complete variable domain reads DTGVSQNPRHKITKRGQNVTFRCDPISEHNRLYWYRQTLGQGPEFLTYFQNEAQLEKSRLLSDRFSAERPKGSFSTLEIQRTEQGDSAMYLCASSRRQTDTQYFGPGTRLTVL.

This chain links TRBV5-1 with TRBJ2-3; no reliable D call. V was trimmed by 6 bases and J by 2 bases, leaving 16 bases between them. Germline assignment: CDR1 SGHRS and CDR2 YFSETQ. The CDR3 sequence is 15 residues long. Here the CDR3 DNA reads TGCGCCAGCACCCCTGACGGGTTTCTCACAGATACGCAGTATTTT. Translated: CASTPDGFLTDTQYF. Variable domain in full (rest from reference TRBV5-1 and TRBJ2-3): KAGVTQTPRYLIKTRGQQVTLSCSPISGHRSVSWYQQTPGQGLQFLFEYFSETQRNKGNFPGRFSGRQFSNSRSEMNVSTLELGDSALYLCASTPDGFLTDTQYFGPGTRLTVL.

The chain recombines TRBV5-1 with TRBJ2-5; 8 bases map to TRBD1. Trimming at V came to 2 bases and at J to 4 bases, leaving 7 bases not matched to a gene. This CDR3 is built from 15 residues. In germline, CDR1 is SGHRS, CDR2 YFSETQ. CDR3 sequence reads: CASSLSGGDSETQYF. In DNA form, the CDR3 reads TGCGCCAGCAGCTTATCAGGGGGCGATTCAGAGACCCAGTACTTC.